A selection of T cell receptor beta chains follows, all from one sample in a study of shared clonotypes between healthy human individuals. Sequencing used immunoSEQ multiplex PCR; TCRdb keeps in-frame clones, though not all of them. Here the sample spans about 470,000 clones, 70% to 80% being singletons. The sample was PBMCs. Every receptor here comes from a woman in her 40s in good health. Some clones in this sample may be carry-over from other donors' samples. Both conserved end residues are part of each CDR3. The order of the fields is V gene, D gene, clone size, J gene, CDR3 DNA, CDR3 protein. The D gene is left open where the match is weak. Size values are once, few and many counts, or a class for expanded clones, and some rows have none.

v_gene: TRBV18; d_gene: -; abundance: -; j_gene: TRBJ2-5; CDR3nt: TGTGCCAGCTCCTTAAATGGTGGGCGGCAAGAGACCCAGTACTTC; CDR3aa: CASSLNGGRQETQYF
v_gene: TRBV11-3; d_gene: -; abundance: -; j_gene: TRBJ2-7; CDR3nt: TGTGCCAGCAGCCTAGGGGAGCAGTACTTC; CDR3aa: CASSLGEQYF
v_gene: TRBV7-3; d_gene: TRBD2; abundance: -; j_gene: TRBJ2-1; CDR3nt: TGTGCCAGCAGCTTTGCCCCCGACGCTAGCGGGAGGGCCCGGAGGGGGGATGAGCAGTTCTTC; CDR3aa: CASSFAPDASGRARRGDEQFF
v_gene: TRBV16; d_gene: TRBD1; abundance: -; j_gene: TRBJ1-3; CDR3nt: TGTGCCAGCAGCCGTACCCGGGACAGCTCTGGAAACACCATATATTTT; CDR3aa: CASSRTRDSSGNTIYF
v_gene: TRBV2; d_gene: -; abundance: -; j_gene: TRBJ2-5; CDR3nt: TGTGCCAGCAGTGGTGGCGGGTATTACCAAGAGACCCAGTACTTC; CDR3aa: CASSGGGYYQETQYF
v_gene: TRBV30; d_gene: -; abundance: -; j_gene: TRBJ1-5; CDR3nt: TGTGCCCTAAGCCGGACAGTAAATCAGCCCCAGCATTTT; CDR3aa: CALSRTVNQPQHF
v_gene: TRBV4-1; d_gene: -; abundance: -; j_gene: TRBJ1-2; CDR3nt: TGCGCCAGCAGCCAAGTGGTGGCAATCTATGGCTACACCTTC; CDR3aa: CASSQVVAIYGYTF
v_gene: TRBV5-4; d_gene: -; abundance: -; j_gene: TRBJ2-5; CDR3nt: TGTGCCAGCAGCTCAACGGCCCGGGAGACCCAGTACTTC; CDR3aa: CASSSTARETQYF
v_gene: TRBV15; d_gene: -; abundance: -; j_gene: TRBJ1-4; CDR3nt: TGTGCCACCAGAAAAACCACTGTGGAAGCCAAACTGTTTTTT; CDR3aa: CATRKTTVEAKLFF
v_gene: TRBV13; d_gene: TRBD2; abundance: -; j_gene: TRBJ2-7; CDR3nt: TGTGCCAGCAGCTTAGGGTCTAGCGGGAGATCGGTCGAGCAGTACTTC; CDR3aa: CASSLGSSGRSVEQYF
v_gene: TRBV2; d_gene: -; abundance: -; j_gene: TRBJ1-4; CDR3nt: TGTGCCAGCAGTAAACTGACAGCCTATAATGAAAAACTGTTTTTT; CDR3aa: CASSKLTAYNEKLFF
v_gene: TRBV28; d_gene: TRBD1; abundance: once; j_gene: TRBJ1-4; CDR3nt: TGTGCCAGCAGAGACAGGGGACCTGCAACTAATGAAAAACTGTTTTTT; CDR3aa: CASRDRGPATNEKLFF
v_gene: TRBV18; d_gene: -; abundance: -; j_gene: TRBJ1-2; CDR3nt: TGTGCCAGCTCACCAGGGACACCTGGCTACACCTTC; CDR3aa: CASSPGTPGYTF
v_gene: TRBV4-1; d_gene: TRBD1; abundance: -; j_gene: TRBJ1-4; CDR3nt: TGCGCCAGCAGCCAAGAAGGGACAGGACGAAATGAAAAACTGTTTTTT; CDR3aa: CASSQEGTGRNEKLFF
v_gene: TRBV5-6; d_gene: -; abundance: few; j_gene: TRBJ2-3; CDR3nt: TGTGCCAGCAGCTATTCCACAGATACGCAGTATTTT; CDR3aa: CASSYSTDTQYF
v_gene: TRBV6-6; d_gene: -; abundance: -; j_gene: TRBJ1-3; CDR3nt: TGTGCCAGCAGTTACGGGGGGGCCCTCTCTGGAAACACCATATATTTT; CDR3aa: CASSYGGALSGNTIYF
v_gene: TRBV5-1; d_gene: -; abundance: -; j_gene: TRBJ2-7; CDR3nt: TGCGCCAGCAGCCCCGAGGGCGTCTCCTACGAGCAGTACTTC; CDR3aa: CASSPEGVSYEQYF
v_gene: TRBV6-4; d_gene: TRBD1; abundance: -; j_gene: TRBJ2-1; CDR3nt: TGTGCCAGCAGGCGACAGGGACCGGAGGTTCTGAGGGATGAGCAGTTCTTC; CDR3aa: CASRRQGPEVLRDEQFF
v_gene: TRBV7-9; d_gene: TRBD1; abundance: -; j_gene: TRBJ1-2; CDR3nt: TGTGCCAGCAGCTTAGCGTACAGGGGTTTTGGCTACACCTTC; CDR3aa: CASSLAYRGFGYTF
v_gene: TRBV5-1; d_gene: -; abundance: many; j_gene: TRBJ1-1; CDR3nt: TGCGCCAGCAGCCAGACAACCAACACTGAAGCTTTCTTT; CDR3aa: CASSQTTNTEAFF
v_gene: TRBV11-3; d_gene: TRBD1; abundance: -; j_gene: TRBJ1-1; CDR3nt: TGTGCCAGCAGCTTGGGACGCCAGGGGGCTCGGATGAACACTGAAGCTTTCTTT; CDR3aa: CASSLGRQGARMNTEAFF
v_gene: TRBV18; d_gene: -; abundance: -; j_gene: TRBJ2-1; CDR3nt: TGTGCCAGCTCACCTGCATCATGGCCCGGCAATGAGCAGTTCTTC; CDR3aa: CASSPASWPGNEQFF
v_gene: TRBV4-2; d_gene: TRBD2; abundance: once; j_gene: TRBJ2-2; CDR3nt: TGTGCCAGCAGCCAAGTTGTTGGGCTAGCGGGAGGTAACACCGGGGAGCTGTTTTTT; CDR3aa: CASSQVVGLAGGNTGELFF
v_gene: TRBV27; d_gene: TRBD1; abundance: few; j_gene: TRBJ2-7; CDR3nt: TGTGCCAGCAGCCGGACAGGGGGCCCCGGGTACGAGCAGTACTTC; CDR3aa: CASSRTGGPGYEQYF
v_gene: TRBV6-6; d_gene: -; abundance: many; j_gene: TRBJ1-5; CDR3nt: TGTGCCAGCAGACTTGACGCTCAGCCCCAGCATTTT; CDR3aa: CASRLDAQPQHF
v_gene: TRBV2; d_gene: -; abundance: -; j_gene: TRBJ1-5; CDR3nt: TGTGCCAGCAGTGATCGCGGAAATCAGCCCCAGCATTTT; CDR3aa: CASSDRGNQPQHF
v_gene: TRBV28; d_gene: TRBD1; abundance: few; j_gene: TRBJ1-4; CDR3nt: TGTGCCAGCAGCTTCGGGACAGGTGCTGAAAAACTGTTTTTT; CDR3aa: CASSFGTGAEKLFF
v_gene: TRBV7-9; d_gene: -; abundance: -; j_gene: TRBJ1-3; CDR3nt: TGTGCCAGCAGCTTAGTAGGCATCTCTGGAAACACCATATATTTT; CDR3aa: CASSLVGISGNTIYF
v_gene: TRBV27; d_gene: -; abundance: -; j_gene: TRBJ1-5; CDR3nt: TGTGCCAGCAGAACAGGGAGGGCACAGCCCCAGCATTTT; CDR3aa: CASRTGRAQPQHF
v_gene: TRBV18; d_gene: -; abundance: -; j_gene: TRBJ2-7; CDR3nt: TGTGCCAGCTCACCAAGGACTGCTGGCTCCTACGAGCAGTACTTC; CDR3aa: CASSPRTAGSYEQYF
v_gene: TRBV30; d_gene: TRBD1; abundance: -; j_gene: TRBJ1-6; CDR3nt: TGTGCCTGGAGTGTACAGGGGACTACACCCCTCCACTTT; CDR3aa: CAWSVQGTTPLHF
v_gene: TRBV2; d_gene: -; abundance: -; j_gene: TRBJ2-2; CDR3nt: TGTGCCAGCCTCCGGGACGGGAGCGGCGGGGAGCTGTTTTTT; CDR3aa: CASLRDGSGGELFF
v_gene: TRBV6-1; d_gene: TRBD1; abundance: -; j_gene: TRBJ2-5; CDR3nt: TGTGCCAGCAGTACCACAGGGGCGCAAGAGACCCAGTACTTC; CDR3aa: CASSTTGAQETQYF
v_gene: TRBV27; d_gene: -; abundance: few; j_gene: TRBJ1-1; CDR3nt: TGTGCCAGCAGTGTGAGACGGAACACTGAAGCTTTCTTT; CDR3aa: CASSVRRNTEAFF
v_gene: TRBV6-5; d_gene: -; abundance: -; j_gene: TRBJ1-2; CDR3nt: TGTGCCAGTTCTGACAGGATCTATGGCTACACCTTC; CDR3aa: CASSDRIYGYTF
v_gene: TRBV29-1; d_gene: -; abundance: few; j_gene: TRBJ2-4; CDR3nt: TGCAGCGTACTATTAGTCGGGGCCAAAAACATTCAGTACTTC; CDR3aa: CSVLLVGAKNIQYF
v_gene: TRBV2; d_gene: -; abundance: few; j_gene: TRBJ2-7; CDR3nt: TGTGCCAGCAGTGGGGACTCCAACGAGCAGTACTTC; CDR3aa: CASSGDSNEQYF
v_gene: TRBV18; d_gene: TRBD2; abundance: once; j_gene: TRBJ2-1; CDR3nt: TGTGCCAGCTCACCATTCAGCGGGAGAATGGATGAGCAGTTCTTC; CDR3aa: CASSPFSGRMDEQFF
v_gene: TRBV10-3; d_gene: -; abundance: -; j_gene: TRBJ1-4; CDR3nt: TGTGCCATCAGTGAGTTACAGAATAATGAAAAACTGTTTTTT; CDR3aa: CAISELQNNEKLFF
v_gene: TRBV2; d_gene: -; abundance: -; j_gene: TRBJ2-1; CDR3nt: TGTGCCAGCAGTGAGTTTAGCGTTCAGTTCTTC; CDR3aa: CASSEFSVQFF
v_gene: TRBV5-1; d_gene: TRBD2; abundance: -; j_gene: TRBJ2-2; CDR3nt: TGCGCCAGCAGCTTGTCGCGGGGGGGTGCGAACACCGGGGAGCTGTTTTTC; CDR3aa: CASSLSRGGANTGELFF
v_gene: TRBV5-1; d_gene: -; abundance: -; j_gene: TRBJ2-7; CDR3nt: TGCGCCAGCAGCTTGAGGGGAGAAGGAATCTACGAGCAGTACTTC; CDR3aa: CASSLRGEGIYEQYF
v_gene: TRBV19; d_gene: TRBD2; abundance: many; j_gene: TRBJ2-3; CDR3nt: TGTGCCAGTAGTAGAGCCCCGGGACTAGCGGGAGCAGATACGCAGTATTTT; CDR3aa: CASSRAPGLAGADTQYF
v_gene: TRBV29-1; d_gene: -; abundance: -; j_gene: TRBJ1-1; CDR3nt: TGCAGCGTAGGCAACATGAACACTGAAGCTTTCTTT; CDR3aa: CSVGNMNTEAFF